This entry lists 18 T cell receptor beta chains sequenced from one sample in a study of blood T cell repertoires in COVID-19. Generated by immunoSEQ multiplex PCR, the TCRdb table keeps only in-frame clones and is missing some. The sample holds fewer than 150,000 clones, about four fifths seen once. Sequenced material: PBMCs or T cells enriched from blood (not recorded which). The receptors shown here come from a man aged 30 to 45 who had recovered from COVID-19.

This clone was seen just once. For the CDR3, the DNA is TGCGCCAGCAGCTTGGAGGGGAACTCCTACAATGAGCAGTTCTTC. It encodes CASSLEGNSYNEQFF. J is TRBJ2-1 and V is TRBV5-1; a possible D gene is TRBD1 (5 bases). The CDR3 extends over 15 amino acids. The germline gives CDR1 SGHRS, CDR2 YFSETQ. Trimming took 0 bases from V and 0 from J, leaving 7 bases between them.

The V and J genes are TRBV3-1 (or the pseudogene TRBV3-2) and TRBJ2-7; tentative D call: TRBD1 (6 bases). The CDR3 extends over 14 amino acids. In germline, CDR1 is LGHDT, CDR2 YNNKEL (reference sequence). V lost 1 base and J 5 bases, leaving 12 bases between the germline ends. CDR3 sequence: CASSQALQGDEQYF. In nucleotides, the CDR3 is TGTGCCAGCAGCCAAGCATTACAGGGTGACGAGCAGTACTTC.

The V gene is TRBV9, the J gene TRBJ2-6; a weak D match, TRBD2 (6 bases). Germline V gives CDR1 SGDLS, CDR2 YYNGEE. The CDR3 contains 15 residues. Trimming took 1 base from V and 4 from J, leaving 9 bases between them. CDR3 residues: CASSVSGSGANVLTF. As DNA, the CDR3 is TGTGCCAGCAGCGTAAGCGGGTCCGGGGCCAACGTCCTGACTTTC.

The CDR3 region is CASSLGLAGGNEQFF. The CDR3 DNA reads TGTGCCAGCAGCTTAGGTCTAGCGGGAGGGAATGAGCAGTTCTTC. This rearrangement joins TRBV11-3 to TRBJ2-1; 12 positions match TRBD2. V dropped 1 base and J dropped 7; count of bases not matched to a gene: 2. Looked up from germline, CDR1 is SGHNT and CDR2 is YENEEA. This CDR3 is built from 15 residues.

V and J are TRBV6-5 and TRBJ2-3; 7 bases match TRBD2. J lost 3 bases, V lost 5 bases, and 8 bases had no gene match. The CDR3 is 15 amino acids. Germline V lookup: CDR1 MNHEY, CDR2 SVGAGI. CDR3 amino acids: CASSPSGTHTDTQYF. CDR3 DNA sequence: TGTGCCAGCAGTCCAAGCGGGACCCATACAGATACGCAGTATTTT.

The gene calls are TRBV3-1 (or the pseudogene TRBV3-2) and TRBJ1-2; possible D gene TRBD1, 6 bases. CDR3 size: 14 residues. Deletions cut 0 bases from V and 4 bases from J, with 9 bases between. CDR1 and CDR2 from the germline V gene are LGHDT and YNNKEL (reference sequence). CDR3: CASSQETGSYGYTF. The CDR3 bases are TGTGCCAGCAGCCAAGAGACAGGAAGCTATGGCTACACCTTC.

The chain employs TRBV5-6 and TRBJ1-1; TRBD1 matches 7 bases. V trimming: 3 bases; J trimming: 3 bases; junction bases outside the gene matches: 2. Germline CDR1 and CDR2: SGHDT and YYEEEE. The CDR3 loop spans 13 amino acids. The CDR3 is CASSSTGYTEAFF. The CDR3 DNA reads TGTGCCAGCAGCTCGACAGGGTACACTGAAGCTTTCTTT.

This clone was seen only a few times. V is TRBV7-9 and J is TRBJ1-1; D gene uncertain. The CDR3 contains 15 residues. CDR1 and CDR2 from the germline V gene are SEHNR and FQNEAQ (reference sequence). V was trimmed by 4 bases and J by 4 bases, leaving 16 bases between them. The chain's CDR3 is CASSSNWGGGTEAFF. The CDR3 DNA sequence: TGTGCCAGCAGCTCCAATTGGGGAGGTGGCACTGAAGCTTTCTTT.

The CDR3 here is CASSLETGSNQPQHF. DNA of the CDR3: TGTGCCAGCAGCTTAGAGACAGGGAGCAATCAGCCCCAGCATTTT. J is TRBJ1-5 and V is TRBV7-2; TRBD1 matches 7 bases. The CDR3 consists of 15 residues. The junction had 1 base not matched to a gene; V was cut back by 1 base and J by 1 base. Germline values: CDR1 SGHTA, CDR2 FQGNSA.

V and J are TRBV27 and TRBJ2-7; 10 bases fit TRBD1. With V trimmed by 6 bases and J by 2 bases, 4 bases remained unmatched. The CDR3 contains 14 residues. Looked up from germline, CDR1 is MNHEY and CDR2 is SMNVEV (reference sequence). This CDR3 is CASRATGGAYEQYF. The CDR3 DNA sequence: TGTGCCAGCAGAGCGACAGGGGGCGCCTACGAGCAGTACTTC.

This chain uses TRBV6-2 or TRBV6-3 with TRBJ2-1, with 9 bases that match TRBD2. Germline CDR1 MNHEY, CDR2 SVGEGT. The CDR3 has 16 residues. J lost 7 bases, V lost 2 bases, and 9 bases had no gene match. The CDR3 reads CASSYRREGRGNEQFF. CDR3 DNA: TGTGCCAGCAGTTACCGGCGGGAGGGCCGGGGGAATGAGCAGTTCTTC.

J is TRBJ2-4 and V is TRBV5-1; D is ambiguous. The CDR3 is 17 residues long. Germline-derived CDR1 and CDR2 are SGHRS and YFSETQ. Trimming pared 4 bases from V and 0 bases from J, leaving 17 bases between. CDR3 DNA sequence: TGCGCCAGCAGCCTAGGTGAGCCTTGGATAGCCAAAAACATTCAGTACTTC. Its protein is CASSLGEPWIAKNIQYF.

V and J are TRBV20-1 and TRBJ2-7; maybe TRBD1 (5 bases). CDR3 length: 14 residues. V shed 3 bases and J shed 3 bases, with 15 bases lying between them. The germline CDR1 and CDR2 sequences are DFQATT and SNEGSKA (reference sequence). The CDR3, as DNA: TGCAGTGCTAGTGCAGGGTACATCGACTACGAGCAGTACTTC. This translates into CSASAGYIDYEQYF.

In its sample, this clone was seen a few times. The chain carries TRBV28 and TRBJ2-5; D is perhaps TRBD1 (5 bases). The ends were cut back, 4 bases at V and 5 bases at J, with 14 bases in the middle. The CDR3 contains 14 residues. CDR1 and CDR2 (germline): MDHEN, SYDVKM. The CDR3: CASSSPGFGETQYF. The CDR3 coding sequence is TGTGCCAGCAGTTCCCCAGGGTTCGGCGAGACCCAGTACTTC.

The DNA for the CDR3 is TGTGCCACCCGGAGCGGGAGGGCCTACAATGAGCAGTTCTTC. This encodes CATRSGRAYNEQFF. The chain links TRBV18 to TRBJ2-1, with 10 bases matching TRBD2. The CDR3 has 14 residues. CDR1 KGHSH and CDR2 LQKENI come from the germline V gene. V lost 10 bases to trimming and J lost 2 bases; unmatched junction nucleotides: 5.

The chain recombines TRBV19 with TRBJ2-3; TRBD2 matches 14 bases. CDR1 LNHDA and CDR2 SQIVND come from the germline V gene (reference sequence). The CDR3 runs 16 residues. V lost 5 bases, J lost 2 bases, and 3 bases stayed unmatched. The CDR3: CASSAGLAGATDTQYF. The CDR3 bases are TGTGCCAGTAGTGCGGGACTAGCGGGAGCCACAGATACGCAGTATTTT.

The chain has TRBV4-1 and TRBJ1-1; D uncertain. Trimming stripped 4 bases from V and 1 base from J, with 10 bases between. The CDR3 loop spans 14 amino acids. Germline V gene lookup returns CDR1 MGHRA and CDR2 YSYEKL. DNA for the CDR3: TGCGCCAGCAGCCCAGGCCTGGGGAACACTGAAGCTTTCTTT. This encodes CASSPGLGNTEAFF.

V gene TRBV9 combines with J gene TRBJ2-1; maybe TRBD1 (6 bases). Trimming left V 0 bases short and J 8 bases short, with 12 bases between. CDR3 size: 14 residues. Germline V gives CDR1 SGDLS, CDR2 YYNGEE. For the CDR3, the DNA is TGTGCCAGCAGCGTAGTAGGGGGTGCGCATGAGCAGTTCTTC. Encoded protein: CASSVVGGAHEQFF.